Presented here are 6 T cell receptor beta chains from one specimen sequenced in a study of CXCR3-negative and CXCR3-positive naive CD8 T cells. Regarding the study as a whole: The study found more hydrophobic TRB CDR3s in CXCR3-positive naive cells than in CXCR3-negative naive cells.

No cognate antigen is known for these TCRs. cDNA libraries for TRB were generated by 5' RACE incorporating UMI labels. TCRdb reprocessed the 5' RACE reads and keeps a single row for each CDR3 protein, giving no DNA. The sample includes about 130,000 distinct CDR3 sequences. The specimen sequenced was naive CXCR3+ CD8+ T cells from blood. Specified subset: CD45RO-CCR7+CD27+CD95- naive CD8+ T cells expressing CXCR3 (TNR3+). These TCRs come from a human donor in good health. Some clones in this sample may be carry-over from other donors' samples.

The V call is TRBV13, the J call TRBJ2-1. The CDR3 is 16 residues long. Germline V gives CDR1 PRHDT, CDR2 FYEKMQ (reference sequence). The CDR3 protein is CASSLTGQAADNEQFF.

The chain combines TRBV12-3 or TRBV12-4 with TRBJ1-1. CDR3 length equals 15 residues. CDR3 in amino acids: CASRPTGTANTEAFF.

The V gene is TRBV3-1, the J gene TRBJ2-1; TCRdb returns TRBD1, unconfirmable since there is no DNA. CDR3 length equals 14 residues. Germline V gives CDR1 LGHDT, CDR2 YNNKEL (reference sequence). CDR3 amino acids: CASSPIRGANEQFF.

The chain uses TRBV14 and TRBJ2-7. The CDR3 has 13 amino acids. Germline CDR1 SGHDN, CDR2 FVKESK. The CDR3: CASSSSGSYEQYF.

The chain employs TRBV28 and TRBJ2-3; the TCRdb D gene call, TRBD1, has no DNA to confirm it. Per the germline V gene, CDR1 is MDHEN and CDR2 is SYDVKM. The CDR3 spans 15 residues. The CDR3 loop is CASSAWGASTDTQYF.

The chain links TRBV12-3 or TRBV12-4 to TRBJ2-1; without DNA, the TCRdb call of TRBD1 cannot be checked. The CDR3 covers 12 residues. CDR3 sequence reads: CASTGAPDEQFF.